The 10 T cell receptor beta chains below all came from one sample that was sequenced in a study of blood T cells in healthy people across ages. Alongside a J-beta primer mix, a sample-barcoded 5' primer served in a second PCR lasting roughly 7 to 11 cycles. Via MiXCR, TCRdb re-called the 5' RACE reads, giving one row per CDR3 protein. The sample records 540,000 or so distinct CDR3 sequences, roughly 43% being singletons. The sample consisted of blood. These receptors all come from an elderly man in good health.

The V gene is TRBV4-3, the J gene TRBJ1-2; TRBD1 aligns across 7 bases. There are 15 residues in the CDR3. Germline assignment: CDR1 LGHNA and CDR2 YSLEER. The J segment lost 2 bases and the V segment lost 3 bases, leaving 6 bases of the junction unmatched. Here the CDR3 DNA reads TGCGCCAGCAGCCATGCTAGACAGGGCAACTATGGCTACACCTTC. Translated: CASSHARQGNYGYTF.

This clonotype turned up a few times. The chain is built from TRBV27 and TRBJ2-4; 8 bases line up with TRBD1. CDR1 and CDR2 (germline): MNHEY, SMNVEV (reference sequence). There are 16 residues in the CDR3. The V and J ends lost 5 bases and 0 bases, in that order; junction bases with no gene match: 6. The CDR3 protein is CASSPGQGLAKNIQYF. The DNA of the CDR3 is TGTGCCAGCAGTCCCGGACAGGGCTTAGCCAAAAACATTCAGTACTTC.

Concerning this clonotype: A much larger clone sits a single nucleotide away, making a read error possible. The V gene is TRBV6-5, the J gene TRBJ2-1, with 8 bases matching TRBD1. Germline V gene sequence: CDR1 MNHEY, CDR2 SVGAGI. Trimming took 6 bases from V and 5 from J; bases not matched to a gene: 6. The CDR3 has 14 amino acids. The DNA of the CDR3 is TGTGCCAGCAGCGCGGGACAGGCGAACAATGAGCAGTTCTTC. Its protein product is CASSAGQANNEQFF.

As for this clonotype: Its ends do not fully match the called genes, so a read error is possible. The chain combines TRBV2 with TRBJ2-3, with a tentative D call TRBD2 (6 bases). Germline assignment: CDR1 SNHLY and CDR2 FYNNEI. The length of the CDR3 is 16 residues. The chain's CDR3 is CASSDDAGRLTDAQYF. In DNA form, the CDR3 reads TGTGCCAGCAGTGATGATGCGGGGCGTCTCACAGATGCGCAGTATTTT.

CDR3 coding DNA: TGTGCCAGCAGCCAGTCGACTAGCGGGACAGATGAGTCCGGGGAGCTGTTTTTT. It codes for CASSQSTSGTDESGELFF. J is TRBJ2-2 and V is TRBV4-2; 11 positions match TRBD2. V trimming: 3 bases; J trimming: 6 bases; junction bases outside the gene matches: 12. Germline V lookup: CDR1 LGHNA, CDR2 YNFKEQ. The CDR3 totals 18 residues.

This clonotype was seen only once. J is TRBJ2-7 and V is TRBV12-3 or TRBV12-4, with TRBD1 identical over 7 bases. V gave up 7 bases and J gave up 3 bases; unmatched junction bases: 12. The CDR3 spans 15 residues. The CDR3, as DNA: TGTGCCAGCATCTCCAGCCGGGACAGCAGCTACGAGCAGTACTTC. Encoded protein: CASISSRDSSYEQYF.

This clonotype was seen a handful of times. This chain links TRBV28 with TRBJ2-1, with 7 nucleotides matching TRBD2. CDR3 size: 15 residues. Germline values: CDR1 MDHEN, CDR2 SYDVKM. V dropped 5 bases and J dropped 7; count of bases not matched to a gene: 11. The CDR3 bases are TGTGCCAGCAGTGATTTTGCGGGAGTGGGGAATGAGCAGTTCTTC. It yields the protein CASSDFAGVGNEQFF.

This clonotype was seen a handful of times. CDR3 sequence (DNA): TGCAGCGTTGAACGCAGGGCAGGGGAGACCCAGTACTTC. Its protein is CSVERRAGETQYF. The V and J genes are TRBV29-1 and TRBJ2-5; a possible D gene is TRBD1 (5 bases). Germline values: CDR1 SQVTM, CDR2 ANQGSEA. Between the trimmed V and J ends, which lost 2 bases and 5 bases, there was a span of 12 bases. The CDR3 is 13 residues long.

CDR3 coding DNA: TGTGCCAGCAGCTTAGCTGCACAGGGAGGGCATGAGCAGTTCTTC. Residues: CASSLAAQGGHEQFF. The chain couples TRBV11-1 to TRBJ2-1; tentatively, D is TRBD2 (7 bases). The V gene lost 0 bases and the J gene lost 8 bases, with 14 bases spanning the gap. Germline assignment: CDR1 SGHAT and CDR2 FQDESV (reference sequence). The CDR3 loop spans 15 amino acids.

This clonotype was detected only once. The chain joins TRBV28 to TRBJ2-4; D unresolved. CDR3 length: 13 amino acids. The V end was cut by 5 bases, the J end by 11 bases, with 16 bases between. CDR1 is MDHEN and CDR2 is SYDVKM in the germline V gene. CDR3 loop: CASSLSLQTVQYF. The CDR3 nucleotides are TGTGCCAGCAGTCTGAGCTTGCAGACCGTTCAGTACTTC.